Below, 16 T cell receptor beta chains from the same sample are listed, as sequenced in a study of cytomegalovirus exposure and HLA in healthy donors. The PCR contained 60 Vbeta and 13 Jbeta primers. Clones were read by immunoSEQ multiplex PCR, and TCRdb kept only the in-frame ones, dropping some. Of approximately 160,000 clones in the sample, more than 60% were seen once. The material sequenced was PBMCs. These receptors came from a woman in her thirties or forties in good health and CMV-seropositive.

The chain has TRBV10-3 and TRBJ1-5; D possibly corresponds to TRBD1 (5 bases). The CDR3 runs to 15 residues. V was trimmed by 2 bases and J by 5 bases, leaving 13 bases between them. Germline V gives CDR1 ENHRY, CDR2 SYGVKD. CDR3 in DNA: TGTGCCATCAGTGAGCGGCAGGGTAGGGATCAGCCCCAGCATTTT. This encodes CAISERQGRDQPQHF.

This chain uses TRBV28 with TRBJ1-5; D is perhaps TRBD1 (6 bases). The CDR3 sequence is 16 residues long. The germline V gene has CDR1 MDHEN and CDR2 SYDVKM. V was trimmed by 8 bases and J by 2 bases, leaving 19 bases between them. Written as DNA, the CDR3 is TGTGCCAGCTCGCCAGGGCATCCAGGGGGCAATCAGCCCCAGCATTTT. Its protein is CASSPGHPGGNQPQHF.

The rearrangement uses TRBV9 and TRBJ2-7; D is unclear. Trimming took off 0 bases at V and 3 bases at J, with 10 bases between the two ends. Per germline, CDR1 SGDLS and CDR2 YYNGEE. This CDR3 spans 14 amino acids. The CDR3 here is CASSVAYGNYEQYF. The CDR3 DNA follows: TGTGCCAGCAGCGTAGCTTACGGTAACTACGAGCAGTACTTC. The full variable domain, rest sourced from reference TRBV9 and TRBJ2-7, is DSGVTQTPKHLITATGQRVTLRCSPRSGDLSVYWYQQSLDQGLQFLIQYYNGEERAKGNILERFSAQQFPDLHSELNLSSLELGDSALYFCASSVAYGNYEQYFGPGTRLTVT.

This clone was seen a few times. The rearrangement links TRBV19 to TRBJ1-2, with 9 nucleotides matching TRBD1. The CDR3 is made up of 15 amino acids. The J segment lost 1 base and the V segment lost 5 bases, leaving 5 bases of the junction unmatched. Germline CDR1 is LNHDA and CDR2 is SQIVND (reference sequence). As DNA, the CDR3 is TGTGCCAGTAGTCCGGGACAGGGCTATAACTATGGCTACACCTTC. The encoded protein is CASSPGQGYNYGYTF.

The rearrangement joins TRBV9 to TRBJ1-3; tentative D call: TRBD1 (5 bases). The ends were cut back, 0 bases at V and 1 base at J, with 11 bases in the middle. The CDR3 is made up of 16 amino acids. Per germline, CDR1 SGDLS and CDR2 YYNGEE. The CDR3 bases are TGTGCCAGCAGCGTAGAAGAGGCAGGGTCTGGAAACACCATATATTTT. Residues: CASSVEEAGSGNTIYF.

The rearrangement joins TRBV7-9 to TRBJ1-2, with a weak D call TRBD1 (6 bases). V was clipped by 4 bases and J by 12 bases, with 12 bases between them. The germline V gene has CDR1 SEHNR and CDR2 FQNEAQ (reference sequence). The CDR3 covers 11 residues. CDR3 nucleotides: TGTGCCAGCAGCTCAGGGGTCTTACACACCTTC. Its translation: CASSSGVLHTF.

The rearrangement links TRBV6-1 to TRBJ1-1, with D hard to call. V dropped 5 bases and J dropped 10 bases, with 17 bases sitting between them. CDR1 and CDR2 (germline): MNHNS, SASEGT. The CDR3 is made up of 13 amino acids. CDR3 in DNA: TGTGCCAGCAGTCCTTCGGGGTATAAGGGAGCTTTCTTT. Encoded protein: CASSPSGYKGAFF.

The table lists this clone with a few counts. The chain carries TRBV5-1 and TRBJ1-1; 8 nucleotides align to TRBD1. V shed 6 bases, J shed 4 bases, and the junction held 11 bases outside the gene matches. Per the germline V gene, CDR1 is SGHRS and CDR2 is YFSETQ. CDR3 size: 15 residues. Here the CDR3 DNA reads TGCGCCAGCACCAAACAGGGGGGACGGGGCACTGAAGCTTTCTTT. It is translated as CASTKQGGRGTEAFF.

CDR3 in DNA: TGTGCCAGTAGTATTCTACCCCAGGGAATTGCTAACTATGGCTACACCTTC. Its translation: CASSILPQGIANYGYTF. The rearrangement uses TRBV19 and TRBJ1-2; a weak D match, TRBD1 (5 bases). V lost 3 bases, J lost 0 bases, and 17 bases lay in between. CDR3 size: 17 residues. The V gene's germline CDR1 is LNHDA and CDR2 SQIVND (reference sequence).

The chain links TRBV7-6 to TRBJ2-7, with TRBD1 matching 9 bases. Germline lookup yields CDR1 SGHVS and CDR2 FNYEAQ. CDR3 size: 15 residues. Unmatched junction bases numbered 3, after V lost 1 base and J lost 2 bases. The CDR3 DNA reads as TGTGCCAGCAGCTTAGGTACAGGGGGCCCCTACGAGCAGTACTTC. It yields the protein CASSLGTGGPYEQYF.

The chain is built from TRBV29-1 and TRBJ2-5; a weak D match, TRBD1 (7 bases). Germline V gene data show CDR1 as SQVTM and CDR2 as ANQGSEA. V lost 4 bases and J lost 4, with 16 bases in between. The CDR3 is 14 residues long. CDR3 nucleotides: TGCAGCGTTGCGGAGGGGGCTGGAGTAGAGACCCAGTACTTC. Translating gives CSVAEGAGVETQYF.

The CDR3 bases are TGTGCCAGCAGCTCAATAGGACTAGCTGGTGTCGATGAGCAGTTCTTC. Its translation is CASSSIGLAGVDEQFF. The rearrangement joins TRBV7-9 to TRBJ2-1; TRBD2 matches at 8 bases. Germline CDR1 is SEHNR and CDR2 is FQNEAQ (reference sequence). V dropped 4 bases and J dropped 8; count of bases not matched to a gene: 13. The CDR3 is 16 amino acids.

This clone was detected only once. This sequence joins TRBV19 and TRBJ1-6, with 9 bases identical to TRBD1. Germline V gene data show CDR1 as LNHDA and CDR2 as SQIVND (reference sequence). With V trimmed by 5 bases and J by 10 bases, 6 bases remained unmatched. The CDR3 consists of 14 residues. The CDR3 loop is CASSVTGGKSPLHF. The CDR3, as DNA: TGTGCCAGTAGTGTCACAGGGGGCAAATCACCCCTCCACTTT.

In the case of this clone: Germline and junction disagree at one end, which may indicate a read error. The genes are TRBV5-6 and TRBJ2-1; tentatively, D is TRBD1 (6 bases). The CDR3 has 15 residues. Germline loops: CDR1 SGHDT, CDR2 YYEEEE. CDR3 sequence (DNA): TGTGCCAGCAGATTCGCTAACAGGGTAGAGGGTCGTAGGGTCTTC. As protein: CASRFANRVEGRRVF. The variable domain in full, with the rest retrieved from reference TRBV5-6 and TRBJ2-1, is DAGVTQSPTHLIKTRGQQVTLRCSPKSGHDTVSWYQQALGQGPQFIFQYYEEEERQRGNFPDRFSGHQFPNYSSELNVNALLLGDSALYLCASRFANRVEGRRVFGPGTRLTVL.

The chain recombines TRBV6-5 with TRBJ2-3, with TRBD1 matching 9 bases. The CDR3 runs to 15 residues. With 10 bases clipped from V and 1 base from J, the junction kept 9 bases outside the gene matches. Germline CDR1 MNHEY, CDR2 SVGAGI. The CDR3 nucleotides are TGTGCCACCCAACCCTGGACAGGGGGCACAGATACGCAGTATTTT. It codes for CATQPWTGGTDTQYF.

The chain employs TRBV2 and TRBJ1-1; 7 bases match TRBD1. V was pared by 8 bases and J by 4 bases, with 4 bases of the junction left unmatched. From germline, CDR1 is SNHLY and CDR2 FYNNEI. The CDR3 contains 12 residues. CDR3 in DNA: TGTGCCAGCTTAGAGGGGGCCACTGAAGCTTTCTTT. Translation gives CASLEGATEAFF.